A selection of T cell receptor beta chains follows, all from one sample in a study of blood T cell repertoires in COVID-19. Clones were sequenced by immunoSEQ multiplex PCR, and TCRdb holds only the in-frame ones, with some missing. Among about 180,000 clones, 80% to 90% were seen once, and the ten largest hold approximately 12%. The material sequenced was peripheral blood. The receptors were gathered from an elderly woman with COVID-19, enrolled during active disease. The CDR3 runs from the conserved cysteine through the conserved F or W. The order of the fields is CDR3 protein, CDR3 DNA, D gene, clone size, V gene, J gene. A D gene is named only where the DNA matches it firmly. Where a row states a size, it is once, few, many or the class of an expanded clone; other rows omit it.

CDR3 protein: CASSLGSLGRETQYF; CDR3 DNA: TGTGCCAGCAGCTTGGGGTCCCTGGGGCGAGAGACCCAGTACTTC; D gene: NA; clone size: NA; V gene: TRBV5-4; J gene: TRBJ2-5
CDR3 protein: CASSESLVEEKLFF; CDR3 DNA: TGTGCCAGCAGTGAATCTCTGGTCGAGGAAAAACTGTTTTTT; D gene: NA; clone size: once; V gene: TRBV6-1; J gene: TRBJ1-4
CDR3 protein: CASSITGSNTGELFF; CDR3 DNA: TGTGCCAGTAGTATAACAGGGTCGAACACCGGGGAGCTGTTTTTT; D gene: NA; clone size: NA; V gene: TRBV19; J gene: TRBJ2-2
CDR3 protein: CASRRDMYSNQPQHF; CDR3 DNA: TGTGCCAGCAGGAGGGACATGTATAGCAATCAGCCCCAGCATTTT; D gene: NA; clone size: NA; V gene: TRBV6-5; J gene: TRBJ1-5
CDR3 protein: CATSRGTGESYEQYF; CDR3 DNA: TGTGCCACCAGCAGAGGGACAGGGGAGAGCTACGAGCAGTACTTC; D gene: TRBD1; clone size: once; V gene: TRBV15; J gene: TRBJ2-7
CDR3 protein: CASSQGLAGVGEQFF; CDR3 DNA: TGTGCCAGCAGCCAAGGGCTAGCGGGAGTTGGTGAGCAGTTCTTC; D gene: TRBD2; clone size: NA; V gene: TRBV14; J gene: TRBJ2-1
CDR3 protein: CASNPGTSGYNEQFF; CDR3 DNA: TGTGCCAGCAACCCCGGGACTAGCGGGTACAATGAGCAGTTCTTC; D gene: TRBD2; clone size: NA; V gene: TRBV27; J gene: TRBJ2-1
CDR3 protein: CATSSYGNSPLHF; CDR3 DNA: TGTGCCACCAGCTCCTACGGGAATTCACCCCTCCACTTT; D gene: NA; clone size: NA; V gene: TRBV15; J gene: TRBJ1-6
CDR3 protein: CASSRRLAGVGTGELFF; CDR3 DNA: TGCGCCAGCAGCCGCCGACTAGCGGGAGTTGGGACCGGGGAGCTGTTTTTT; D gene: TRBD2; clone size: NA; V gene: TRBV5-1; J gene: TRBJ2-2
CDR3 protein: CASSSRTGNNEQFF; CDR3 DNA: TGTGCCAGCAGCTCCAGGACAGGGAACAATGAGCAGTTCTTC; D gene: TRBD1; clone size: NA; V gene: TRBV7-9; J gene: TRBJ2-1